This T cell receptor (beta chain) was documented in a study of T cells after yellow fever vaccination. Looking at the study overall: Preparation of the low-cell-number fractions used SMART-Seq v4 Ultra Low Input. The study's findings and limits: The study re-detected most primary-vaccination clones after the booster (under 97% CD4, 80% to 90% CD8).

Turning to this clonotype: The target antigen is unknown.

TCRdb recomputed calls from the 5' RACE reads with MiXCR, one row per CDR3 protein. The table includes over 250,000 distinct CDR3 sequences, roughly 4.3% detected once. Trimming removed 3 bases from V and 3 bases from J; junction bases left unmatched: 8. Germline assignment: CDR1 KGHSH and CDR2 LQKENI. This CDR3 has 16 amino acids. Material: PBMCs, obtained 5 days after the yellow fever booster vaccination. The chain uses TRBV18 and TRBJ1-5; 7 bases agree with TRBD1. This TCR was sampled from a man younger than 35 who received the YFV17D yellow fever vaccine. The DNA of the CDR3 is TGTGCCAGCTCACCGAACAGGGGAGGGGACAATCAGCCCCAGCATTTT. Amino acids: CASSPNRGGDNQPQHF.